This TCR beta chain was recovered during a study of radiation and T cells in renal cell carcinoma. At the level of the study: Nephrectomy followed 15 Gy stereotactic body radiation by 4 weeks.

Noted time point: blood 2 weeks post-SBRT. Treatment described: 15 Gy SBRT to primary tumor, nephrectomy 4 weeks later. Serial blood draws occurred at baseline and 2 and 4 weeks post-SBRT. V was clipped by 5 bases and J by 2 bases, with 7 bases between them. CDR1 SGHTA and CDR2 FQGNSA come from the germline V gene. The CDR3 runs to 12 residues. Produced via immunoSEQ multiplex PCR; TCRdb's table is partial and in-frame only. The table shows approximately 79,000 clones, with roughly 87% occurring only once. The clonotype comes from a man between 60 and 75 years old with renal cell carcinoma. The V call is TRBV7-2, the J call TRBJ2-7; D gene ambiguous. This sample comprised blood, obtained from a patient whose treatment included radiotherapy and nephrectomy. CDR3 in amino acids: CASSPWPYEQYF. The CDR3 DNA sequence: TGTGCCAGCAGCCCCTGGCCCTACGAGCAGTACTTC.